A single sample is the source of the 23 T cell receptor beta chains below, sequenced in a study of cytomegalovirus exposure and HLA in healthy donors. The study ran its PCR with 60 Vbeta and 13 Jbeta primers. Data came from immunoSEQ multiplex PCR; TCRdb stores just in-frame clones and leaves some out. The sample records some 130,000 clones, approximately 61% being singletons. The sequencing input was PBMCs. The receptor source for this set is a human donor in good health.

Here the CDR3 DNA reads TGTGCCAGCAGCTTAGGAACGGCCGGGGGAGAGACCCAGTACTTC. The encoded protein is CASSLGTAGGETQYF. The J gene is TRBJ2-5, the V gene TRBV11-3; perhaps TRBD2 as D (6 bases). With 1 base removed from V and 4 bases from J, the gap between germline ends came to 13 bases. CDR3 length equals 15 residues. Germline V gives CDR1 SGHNT, CDR2 YENEEA.

The rearrangement links TRBV4-1 to TRBJ2-3; 11 positions match TRBD2. Losses at the gene ends were 0 bases for V and 5 bases for J; bases not matched to a gene: 4. Germline lookup yields CDR1 MGHRA and CDR2 YSYEKL. The CDR3 runs 16 residues. CDR3 sequence: CASSQDGTSGLDTQYF. The CDR3 DNA reads as TGCGCCAGCAGCCAAGATGGGACTAGCGGACTAGATACGCAGTATTTT.

The genes are TRBV19 and TRBJ2-3; 11 bases fit TRBD1. After removal of 5 bases from V and 1 base from J, the junction contained 5 bases not matched to a gene. The CDR3 is 16 amino acids. Germline CDR1 LNHDA, CDR2 SQIVND (reference sequence). CDR3 sequence: CASSPRGQGGTDTQYF. The CDR3 nucleotides are TGTGCCAGTAGTCCCAGGGGACAGGGGGGCACAGATACGCAGTATTTT. Looking up the rest from reference TRBV19 and TRBJ2-3 gives the full variable domain: DGGITQSPKYLFRKEGQNVTLSCEQNLNHDAMYWYRQDPGQGLRLIYYSQIVNDFQKGDIAEGYSVSREKKESFPLTVTSAQKNPTAFYLCASSPRGQGGTDTQYFGPGTRLTVL.

The rearrangement joins TRBV27 to TRBJ2-5; TRBD2 aligns across 8 bases. Germline assignment: CDR1 MNHEY and CDR2 SMNVEV (reference sequence). The V and J ends lost 5 bases and 6 bases, in that order; junction bases with no gene match: 8. This CDR3 spans 14 amino acids. CDR3 DNA: TGTGCCAGCAGTGCAGCGGGAGCGGCAAAGACCCAGTACTTC. This codes for CASSAAGAAKTQYF.

This chain links TRBV6-1 with TRBJ2-7, with D tentatively TRBD2 (5 bases). The CDR3 covers 14 residues. Germline values: CDR1 MNHNS, CDR2 SASEGT. V lost 1 base and J 0 bases, leaving 7 bases between the germline ends. The CDR3 protein is CASSEGAGSYEQYF. The CDR3 DNA reads as TGTGCCAGCAGTGAAGGGGCGGGCTCCTACGAGCAGTACTTC.

The chain joins TRBV7-6 to TRBJ2-6; D remains ambiguous. Germline-derived CDR1 and CDR2 are SGHVS and FNYEAQ. The CDR3 totals 14 residues. Trimming shortened V by 5 bases and J by 0 bases, and 5 bases separated the two germline ends. CDR3 nucleotides: TGTGCCAGCAGCCCTCGCTCTGGGGCCAACGTCCTGACTTTC. Its protein product is CASSPRSGANVLTF.

V is TRBV19 and J is TRBJ2-4; unclear D gene. Per germline, CDR1 LNHDA and CDR2 SQIVND (reference sequence). V was trimmed by 3 bases and J by 3 bases, leaving 12 bases between them. The CDR3 contains 15 residues. The CDR3, as DNA: TGTGCCAGTAGTATGGGCAGACCTTTCAAAAACATTCAGTACTTC. Residues: CASSMGRPFKNIQYF. Based on the CDR3 plus reference TRBV19 and TRBJ2-4, the full variable domain is DGGITQSPKYLFRKEGQNVTLSCEQNLNHDAMYWYRQDPGQGLRLIYYSQIVNDFQKGDIAEGYSVSREKKESFPLTVTSAQKNPTAFYLCASSMGRPFKNIQYFGAGTRLSVL.

This clone occurred a few times. The J gene is TRBJ2-1, the V gene TRBV10-3; TRBD2 matches at 14 bases. The CDR3 has 18 amino acids. V trimming: 7 bases; J trimming: 5 bases; junction bases outside the gene matches: 13. Germline lookup yields CDR1 ENHRY and CDR2 SYGVKD. The CDR3 nucleotides are TGTGCCATCACCGCAGGGGGGGGACTAGCGGGAGTTGACAATGAGCAGTTCTTC. Protein: CAITAGGGLAGVDNEQFF.

This clone was recorded a few times. CDR3 coding DNA: TGTGCCAGCAGTCCCCCGGACATCTACGAGCAGTACTTC. It specifies CASSPPDIYEQYF. V is TRBV6-6 and J is TRBJ2-7; TRBD1 might be the D (5 bases). CDR1 MNHNY and CDR2 SVGAGI come from the germline V gene (reference sequence). V was pared by 5 bases and J by 3 bases, with 11 bases between. This CDR3 contains 13 residues.

This clone was counted between two and nine times. The chain carries TRBV28 and TRBJ1-4, with 9 bases that match TRBD1. Germline V gene lookup returns CDR1 MDHEN and CDR2 SYDVKM. The CDR3 is 12 amino acids. In nucleotides, the CDR3 is TGTGTAGCCGGGACAGGGAATGAAAAACTGTTTTTT. This encodes CVAGTGNEKLFF. The full variable domain, in which reference TRBV28 and TRBJ1-4 provide the parts outside the CDR3, is DVKVTQSSRYLVKRTGEKVFLECVQDMDHENMFWYRQDPGLGLRLIYFSYDVKMKEKGDIPEGYSVSREKKERFSLILESASTNQTSMYLCVAGTGNEKLFFGSGTQLSVL.

J is TRBJ2-5 and V is TRBV2; 10 bases line up with TRBD1. Germline CDR1 reads SNHLY; CDR2 reads FYNNEI. With 3 bases clipped from V and 5 bases from J, the junction kept 6 bases outside the gene matches. This CDR3 comprises 15 residues. The CDR3 DNA follows: TGTGCCAGCAGTGACAAGACAGGGGGCTGGGAGACCCAGTACTTC. Amino acids: CASSDKTGGWETQYF.

This clone appeared a single time. This sequence joins TRBV5-1 and TRBJ2-7, with 11 bases identical to TRBD1. Per the germline V gene, CDR1 is SGHRS and CDR2 is YFSETQ. With 0 bases clipped from V and 0 bases from J, the junction kept 5 bases outside the gene matches. This CDR3 has 17 residues. The CDR3 DNA reads as TGCGCCAGCAGCTTGGTTACCGGGACAGGGGGCTCCTACGAGCAGTACTTC. It encodes CASSLVTGTGGSYEQYF.

On this clone: The junction shows a germline mismatch at one end, possibly a read error. This chain uses TRBV6-1 with TRBJ1-2; D gene uncertain. The CDR3 has 12 residues. CDR1 MNHNS and CDR2 SASEGT come from the germline V gene. CDR3 amino acids: CASKFKDTPLLF. In DNA form, the CDR3 reads TGTGCCAGCAAATTTAAAGACACTCCGCTACTCTTC.

The chain couples TRBV5-1 to TRBJ2-7; D gene uncertain. From germline, CDR1 is SGHRS and CDR2 YFSETQ. The CDR3 consists of 14 residues. Trimming left V 0 bases short and J 0 bases short, with 7 bases between. CDR3 in amino acids: CASSLVASSYEQYF. The CDR3 nucleotides read TGCGCCAGCAGCTTGGTAGCAAGCTCCTACGAGCAGTACTTC.

V gene TRBV10-3 combines with J gene TRBJ1-1; weak D call: TRBD1 (6 bases). The germline V and J ends were trimmed by 10 bases and 0 bases, with 15 bases remaining between them. The germline V gene encodes CDR1 ENHRY and CDR2 SYGVKD. The CDR3 has 14 residues. Written as DNA, the CDR3 is TGTGCCACCACTGTAGGACAGTTGAACACTGAAGCTTTCTTT. Translating gives CATTVGQLNTEAFF.

The chain combines TRBV7-9 with TRBJ2-3; D is undetermined. Germline CDR1 SEHNR, CDR2 FQNEAQ (reference sequence). The ends were cut back, 3 bases at V and 3 bases at J, with 4 bases in the middle. The CDR3 runs 12 residues. CDR3 amino acids: CASSFSTDTQYF. CDR3 DNA sequence: TGTGCCAGCAGCTTCTCTACAGATACGCAGTATTTT.

This clone was seen a handful of times. The J gene is TRBJ1-1, the V gene TRBV28, with TRBD1 matching over 8 bases. Germline V CDR1 and CDR2: MDHEN, SYDVKM. Germline trimming cut 5 bases from V and 3 bases from J; bases unmatched to any gene: 5. The CDR3 has 14 residues. CDR3 residues: CASSLGTGHTEAFF. CDR3 sequence (DNA): TGTGCCAGCAGTCTTGGGACAGGACACACTGAAGCTTTCTTT.

The J gene is TRBJ2-2, the V gene TRBV2; TRBD1 matches at 9 bases. The CDR3 loop spans 14 amino acids. With V trimmed by 8 bases and J by 8 bases, 9 bases remained unmatched. Germline CDR1 is SNHLY and CDR2 is FYNNEI. The CDR3 DNA reads TGTGCCAGCCACCGGGACAGGGTAGGGGGGGAGCTGTTTTTT. It yields the protein CASHRDRVGGELFF.

The chain links TRBV27 to TRBJ2-2; TRBD2 aligns across 9 bases. From germline, CDR1 is MNHEY and CDR2 SMNVEV (reference sequence). CDR3 size: 15 residues. Here the CDR3 reads CAPKGGRANTGELFF. Here the CDR3 DNA reads TGTGCTCCCAAAGGCGGGAGGGCCAACACCGGGGAGCTGTTTTTT.

This chain uses TRBV19 with TRBJ2-2, with 10 bases identical to TRBD1. The CDR3 has 15 amino acids. V shed 5 bases, J shed 6 bases, and the junction held 6 bases outside the gene matches. The germline V gene encodes CDR1 LNHDA and CDR2 SQIVND (reference sequence). The DNA for the CDR3 is TGTGCCAGTAGTGTTGACAGGGGGCTGTCCGGGGAGCTGTTTTTT. Translation gives CASSVDRGLSGELFF.

The rearrangement joins TRBV19 to TRBJ2-7; a possible D gene is TRBD1 (6 bases). CDR3 length equals 12 residues. CDR1 and CDR2 (germline): LNHDA, SQIVND (reference sequence). With 7 bases removed from V and 3 bases from J, the gap between germline ends came to 10 bases. The CDR3 is CASTGEGYEQYF. As DNA, the CDR3 is TGTGCCAGTACAGGGGAAGGCTACGAGCAGTACTTC.

V usage is TRBV5-1 and J usage is TRBJ2-7, with 11 bases lining up with TRBD1. In germline, CDR1 is SGHRS, CDR2 YFSETQ. This CDR3 is 16 amino acids long. V was pared by 4 bases and J by 0 bases, with 6 bases of the junction left unmatched. The CDR3 spells CASSVWTGGGSYEQYF. The CDR3 nucleotides read TGCGCCAGCAGCGTCTGGACAGGGGGCGGCTCCTACGAGCAGTACTTC.

This chain joins TRBV11-2 and TRBJ1-2; 7 nucleotides agree with TRBD1. Germline CDR1 SGHAT, CDR2 FQNNGV. The trim removed 2 bases at V and 3 bases at J, leaving 12 bases unmatched. The CDR3 spans 17 residues. The chain's CDR3 is CASSLLGRGVTDYGYTF. Written as DNA, the CDR3 is TGTGCCAGCAGCTTACTGGGCAGGGGGGTCACGGACTATGGCTACACCTTC.